These 3 T cell receptor beta chains came from one sample sequenced in a study of blood T cell repertoires in COVID-19. Data came from immunoSEQ multiplex PCR; TCRdb stores just in-frame clones and leaves some out. The sample includes 140,000 to 150,000 clones, just under 85% of them seen just once. The sequenced sample consisted of PBMCs or T cells enriched from blood (not recorded which). The source is a woman aged 40 to 50 who had recovered from COVID-19.

This chain joins TRBV2 and TRBJ2-3; 10 bases are a match to TRBD1. Germline CDR1 SNHLY, CDR2 FYNNEI. The CDR3 sequence is 16 residues long. The V and J ends lost 8 bases and 0 bases, in that order; junction bases with no gene match: 8. The CDR3, as DNA: TGTGCCAGCGACAGGGGGCCCGAATCTAGCACAGATACGCAGTATTTT. It codes for CASDRGPESSTDTQYF.

The chain carries TRBV6-1 and TRBJ2-3, with 9 bases matching TRBD2. With 3 bases clipped from V and 4 bases from J, the junction kept 5 bases outside the gene matches. Looked up from germline, CDR1 is MNHNS and CDR2 is SASEGT. The CDR3 consists of 15 residues. CDR3 in amino acids: CASSDFSGSADTQYF. For the CDR3, the DNA is TGTGCCAGCAGTGATTTTAGCGGGAGCGCAGATACGCAGTATTTT.

The chain joins TRBV2 to TRBJ2-3; 9 bases fit TRBD2. This CDR3 has 15 amino acids. CDR1 and CDR2 (germline): SNHLY, FYNNEI. Trimming removed 4 bases from V and 0 bases from J; junction bases left unmatched: 2. CDR3 sequence reads: CASSGLAASTDTQYF. CDR3 DNA sequence: TGTGCCAGCAGTGGACTAGCGGCTAGCACAGATACGCAGTATTTT.